The 10 T cell receptor beta chains listed next were all sequenced from one sample in a study of Tregs in tolerant kidney transplant recipients. Which antigens these TCRs recognize remains unknown. Produced via immunoSEQ multiplex PCR; TCRdb's table is partial and in-frame only. The repertoire holds several thousand clones, about 35% seen once, with 5.8% in the top ten. Recipient PBMCs carried a CFSE label and met irradiated graft donor PBMCs for five to seven days before FACS sorting. Sequencing was performed on CD8+ T cells from blood cultured with allogeneic cells, taken before the transplant. These receptors were collected from a human patient who received a combined kidney and bone marrow transplant.

This clone occurred a few times. The rearrangement links TRBV11-2 to TRBJ2-7, with 9 bases identical to TRBD2. Germline V gene data show CDR1 as SGHAT and CDR2 as FQNNGV. This CDR3 is built from 16 residues. The trim removed 5 bases at V and 4 bases at J, leaving 12 bases unmatched. The DNA of the CDR3 is TGTGCCAGCAGCCAGACGACTAGCGGTGAGAATTACGAGCAGTACTTC. Translating it yields CASSQTTSGENYEQYF.

This clone was recorded a few times. The V gene is TRBV11-2, the J gene TRBJ2-7; 8 positions match TRBD2. The CDR3 runs to 15 residues. CDR1 is SGHAT, CDR2 FQNNGV, per germline. J gave up 9 bases and V 5 bases, and 15 bases lay outside the gene matches. CDR3: CASSLFPGLGEGQYF. DNA for the CDR3: TGTGCCAGCAGCCTCTTCCCGGGACTAGGAGAGGGGCAGTACTTC. Full variable domain (rest looked up from reference TRBV11-2 and TRBJ2-7): EAGVAQSPRYKIIEKRQSVAFWCNPISGHATLYWYQQILGQGPKLLIQFQNNGVVDDSQLPKDRFSAERLKGVDSTLKIQPAKLEDSAVYLCASSLFPGLGEGQYFGPGTRLTVT.

This clone is medium-sized. The genes are TRBV11-2 and TRBJ2-5; 9 bases fit TRBD1. The CDR3 covers 15 residues. CDR1 is SGHAT and CDR2 is FQNNGV in the germline V gene. The V and J ends lost 5 bases and 4 bases, in that order; junction bases with no gene match: 8. For the CDR3, the DNA is TGTGCCAGCAGCCTAACAGGGACAGGGCGAGAGACCCAGTACTTC. It specifies CASSLTGTGRETQYF.

The chain employs TRBV4-2 and TRBJ2-7; 9 nucleotides match TRBD2. With 1 base clipped from V and 2 bases from J, the junction kept 15 bases outside the gene matches. The CDR3 has 19 residues. Germline-derived CDR1 and CDR2 are LGHNA and YNFKEQ. CDR3 amino acids: CASSQGSPARGGSTYEQYF. The CDR3 DNA reads as TGTGCCAGCAGCCAAGGGTCCCCCGCGCGGGGGGGTTCTACCTACGAGCAGTACTTC.

The J gene is TRBJ1-1, the V gene TRBV6-5; no clear D. Germline assignment: CDR1 MNHEY and CDR2 SVGAGI. The CDR3 has 12 amino acids. With 6 bases removed from V and 4 bases from J, the gap between germline ends came to 9 bases. The CDR3 loop is CASSKHLTEAFF. The CDR3 coding sequence is TGTGCCAGCAGCAAACACCTCACTGAAGCTTTCTTT.

This clone is medium-sized in the sample. The chain employs TRBV2 and TRBJ2-3; weak D call: TRBD2 (6 bases). CDR1 and CDR2 (germline): SNHLY, FYNNEI. The CDR3 contains 16 residues. V lost 3 bases and J 5 bases, leaving 18 bases between the germline ends. The CDR3 region has the DNA TGTGCCAGCAGTGATGTCAGGGATAAGGGAGGAGATACGCAGTATTTT. It specifies CASSDVRDKGGDTQYF.

The CDR3 is CASSFTRRTGVAGYTF. DNA for the CDR3: TGTGCCAGCAGTTTCACTCGACGGACAGGGGTAGCGGGCTACACCTTC. This chain links TRBV27 with TRBJ1-2, with 9 bases matching TRBD1. J lost 8 bases, V lost 3 bases, and 13 bases had no gene match. In germline, CDR1 is MNHEY, CDR2 SMNVEV (reference sequence). This CDR3 has 16 amino acids.

This clone was counted between two and nine times. For the CDR3, the DNA is TGTGCCAGCAGCGCCGGCCGGGGAGGTGGAAATCAGCCCCAGCATTTT. This encodes CASSAGRGGGNQPQHF. V usage is TRBV9 and J usage is TRBJ1-5, with D unresolved. The CDR3 sequence is 16 residues long. V was trimmed by 3 bases and J by 4 bases, leaving 17 bases between them. Per the germline V gene, CDR1 is SGDLS and CDR2 is YYNGEE.

This sequence joins TRBV6-5 and TRBJ1-1; no reliable D call. Trimming cost V 6 bases and J 7 bases, with 6 bases left between them. Germline assignment: CDR1 MNHEY and CDR2 SVGAGI. The CDR3 loop spans 10 amino acids. The CDR3, as DNA: TGTGCCAGCAGCTCCGGTGAAGCTTTCTTT. Translating gives CASSSGEAFF.

The gene calls are TRBV5-6 and TRBJ2-7; 14 bases line up with TRBD2. V was pared by 2 bases and J by 1 base, with 8 bases of the junction left unmatched. Germline values: CDR1 SGHDT, CDR2 YYEEEE. CDR3 size: 18 residues. CDR3: CASSFGLAGGLLSYEQYF. The DNA of the CDR3 is TGTGCCAGCAGCTTCGGACTAGCGGGAGGACTCCTTTCCTACGAGCAGTACTTC.